These 20 T cell receptor beta chains originate from one sample sequenced in a study of blood T cell repertoires in COVID-19. Generated by immunoSEQ multiplex PCR, the TCRdb table keeps only in-frame clones and is missing some. The sample gives approximately 200,000 clones, roughly nine tenths of which show up once; approximately 2.9% is in the top ten. Sample: peripheral blood. Receptor source: a woman in her twenties or thirties with active or convalescent COVID-19.

This clone was seen once. This chain joins TRBV6-5 and TRBJ1-1; 7 bases are a match to TRBD1. Germline trimming cut 5 bases from V and 7 bases from J; bases unmatched to any gene: 7. This CDR3 region has 13 residues. Germline V gene sequence: CDR1 MNHEY, CDR2 SVGAGI. CDR3 DNA sequence: TGTGCCAGCAGTAGAACTTGGGACAGTGAAGCTTTCTTT. It translates to CASSRTWDSEAFF.

The gene calls are TRBV27 and TRBJ2-7; D unresolved. Trimming took off 2 bases at V and 2 bases at J, with 7 bases between the two ends. This CDR3 is 13 amino acids long. CDR1 and CDR2 from the germline V gene are MNHEY and SMNVEV (reference sequence). The CDR3 DNA follows: TGTGCCAGCAGTTTAGGCTCACCCTACGAGCAGTACTTC. Protein: CASSLGSPYEQYF.

The V gene is TRBV7-9, the J gene TRBJ2-2, with D perhaps matching TRBD1 (6 bases). The ends were cut back, 5 bases at V and 8 bases at J, with 12 bases in the middle. The CDR3 is made up of 13 amino acids. CDR1 is SEHNR, CDR2 FQNEAQ, per germline (reference sequence). The CDR3 loop is CASSITGSGELFF. The CDR3 nucleotides read TGTGCCAGCAGCATCACAGGGTCAGGGGAGCTGTTTTTT.

The V gene is TRBV5-4, the J gene TRBJ1-6; the D is unclear. The CDR3 loop spans 14 amino acids. In germline, CDR1 is SGHNT, CDR2 YYREEE (reference sequence). Trimming cost V 6 bases and J 9 bases, with 16 bases left between them. The CDR3 spells CASIEVFTSSPLHF. Here the CDR3 DNA reads TGTGCCAGCATCGAGGTATTCACTAGTTCACCCCTCCACTTT.

The genes are TRBV5-6 and TRBJ2-1; D might be TRBD1 (5 bases). CDR3 length: 14 amino acids. Germline loops: CDR1 SGHDT, CDR2 YYEEEE. With 3 bases removed from V and 6 bases from J, the gap between germline ends came to 13 bases. The CDR3 region is CASSSRVWSNEQFF. CDR3 DNA: TGTGCCAGCAGCTCCAGGGTGTGGAGCAATGAGCAGTTCTTC.

With regard to this clone: Compared with germline, one end of the junction differs, possibly owing to a read error. The J gene is TRBJ1-2, the V gene TRBV2, with a possible D match to TRBD1 (6 bases). The germline V gene has CDR1 SNHLY and CDR2 FYNNEI. The CDR3 is 14 amino acids. The CDR3 DNA follows: TGTGCCAACAGTAGGGGGGGCGCGAGCTATGGCTACACCTTC. This encodes CANSRGGASYGYTF.

V gene TRBV30 combines with J gene TRBJ1-6, with D unresolved. The V end lost 0 bases, the J end lost 9 bases, and 9 bases lay between the germline ends. The CDR3 has 13 amino acids. Germline CDR1 reads GTSNPN; CDR2 reads SVGIG (reference sequence). The CDR3 nucleotides read TGTGCCTGGAGTGTCATGGGGAGTTCACCCCTCCACTTT. Residues: CAWSVMGSSPLHF.

Here the CDR3 reads CASSQAGTGYEQYF. CDR3 coding DNA: TGCGCCAGCAGCCAAGCCGGGACAGGCTACGAGCAGTACTTC. The chain has TRBV4-1 and TRBJ2-7, with 8 bases lining up with TRBD1. The CDR3 has 14 residues. Germline loops: CDR1 MGHRA, CDR2 YSYEKL. With 1 base clipped from V and 3 bases from J, the junction kept 2 bases outside the gene matches.

The CDR3 spells CSGVNSADTQYF. CDR3 DNA sequence: TGCAGCGGCGTTAATAGCGCAGATACGCAGTATTTT. The chain carries TRBV29-1 and TRBJ2-3; possibly TRBD2 for D (5 bases). The V gene lost 7 bases and the J gene lost 4 bases, with 12 bases spanning the gap. The germline V gene encodes CDR1 SQVTM and CDR2 ANQGSEA. The CDR3 extends over 12 amino acids.

The chain has TRBV5-5 and TRBJ2-2; possibly TRBD2 for D (6 bases). Trimming pared 0 bases from V and 5 bases from J, leaving 8 bases between. This CDR3 is built from 14 residues. Germline values: CDR1 SGHKS, CDR2 YYEKEE (reference sequence). The CDR3 region is CASSLVGGTGELFF. Here the CDR3 DNA reads TGTGCCAGCAGCTTGGTGGGGGGAACCGGGGAGCTGTTTTTT.

The chain combines TRBV5-1 with TRBJ1-1, with D unclear. The germline V gene encodes CDR1 SGHRS and CDR2 YFSETQ. This CDR3 contains 15 residues. V gave up 0 bases and J gave up 4 bases, with 13 bases separating them. The CDR3 sequence: CASSLGAVWSTEAFF. The CDR3 DNA reads TGCGCCAGCAGCTTGGGAGCAGTTTGGAGCACTGAAGCTTTCTTT.

The genes are TRBV3-1 (or the pseudogene TRBV3-2) and TRBJ2-3; D might be TRBD2 (6 bases). V lost 0 bases, J lost 7 bases, and 14 bases lay in between. The CDR3 has 15 amino acids. Germline loops: CDR1 LGHDT, CDR2 YNNKEL (reference sequence). CDR3 sequence: CASSQERGAMNTQYF. The DNA of the CDR3 is TGTGCCAGCAGCCAAGAGCGCGGGGCTATGAATACGCAGTATTTT.

The rearrangement uses TRBV10-1 and TRBJ2-2; 8 nucleotides align to TRBD2. Unmatched junction bases numbered 2, after V lost 3 bases and J lost 2 bases. This CDR3 comprises 15 residues. Germline CDR1 is WNHNN and CDR2 is SYGVQD (reference sequence). CDR3 amino acids: CASSDGGANTGELFF. CDR3 coding DNA: TGCGCCAGCAGTGACGGGGGGGCCAACACCGGGGAGCTGTTTTTT.

V and J are TRBV28 and TRBJ2-7; perhaps TRBD1 as D (5 bases). Between the trimmed V and J ends, which lost 2 bases and 3 bases, there was a span of 8 bases. The CDR3 runs 13 residues. Germline V lookup: CDR1 MDHEN, CDR2 SYDVKM. Here the CDR3 DNA reads TGTGCCAGCAGTTTAGGGGCGGTCTACGAGCAGTACTTC. Protein sequence: CASSLGAVYEQYF.

V usage is TRBV25-1 and J usage is TRBJ2-1; 8 bases are shared with TRBD2. Germline assignment: CDR1 MGHDK and CDR2 SYGVNS. V lost 8 bases to trimming and J lost 8 bases; unmatched junction nucleotides: 14. The CDR3 has 15 amino acids. CDR3 bases: TGTGCCAGCGGCCACCGGGAGGGGAGACTCCATGAGCAGTTCTTC. Protein sequence: CASGHREGRLHEQFF.

The rearrangement links TRBV28 to TRBJ1-1; maybe TRBD1 (6 bases). The CDR3 loop spans 18 amino acids. Germline-derived CDR1 and CDR2 are MDHEN and SYDVKM. Trimming removed 2 bases at V and 2 bases at J, with 21 bases between. The DNA for the CDR3 is TGTGCCAGCAGTTTAATAGGGGAGGGAAGGGGGACAAACACTGAAGCTTTCTTT. Its protein product is CASSLIGEGRGTNTEAFF.

This rearrangement joins TRBV7-9 to TRBJ1-3; possibly TRBD1 for D (5 bases). The CDR3 sequence is 15 residues long. Per the germline V gene, CDR1 is SEHNR and CDR2 is FQNEAQ (reference sequence). V was pared by 1 base and J by 0 bases, with 7 bases between. The CDR3 DNA reads as TGTGCCAGCAGCTTAGTAGGGGCCTCTGGAAACACCATATATTTT. Its protein is CASSLVGASGNTIYF.

The chain links TRBV14 to TRBJ2-1; 8 bases fit TRBD1. Losses at the gene ends were 5 bases for V and 7 bases for J; bases not matched to a gene: 10. The CDR3 spans 15 residues. The germline V gene has CDR1 SGHDN and CDR2 FVKESK. The CDR3 DNA sequence: TGTGCCAGCAGCGGCCGGGACAGGTTGGGAAATGAGCAGTTCTTC. This translates into CASSGRDRLGNEQFF.

The CDR3 nucleotides are TGTGCCAGCACCCCCGGGTCGAACACCGGGGAGCTGTTTTTT. This sequence encodes CASTPGSNTGELFF. The chain carries TRBV27 and TRBJ2-2; D is ambiguous. V was clipped by 7 bases and J by 0 bases, with 9 bases between them. Germline loops: CDR1 MNHEY, CDR2 SMNVEV (reference sequence). The CDR3 covers 14 residues.

CDR3 residues: CASSWTSYNEQFF. CDR3 coding DNA: TGTGCCAGCAGTTGGACATCCTACAATGAGCAGTTCTTC. The chain couples TRBV28 to TRBJ2-1; tentative D call: TRBD1 (5 bases). The CDR3 totals 13 residues. Germline CDR1 MDHEN, CDR2 SYDVKM. Deletions cut 4 bases from V and 1 base from J, with 5 bases between. Supplemented by reference TRBV28 and TRBJ2-1, the full variable domain reads DVKVTQSSRYLVKRTGEKVFLECVQDMDHENMFWYRQDPGLGLRLIYFSYDVKMKEKGDIPEGYSVSREKKERFSLILESASTNQTSMYLCASSWTSYNEQFFGPGTRLTVL.